These T cell receptor beta chains were read from a single sample in a study of shared clonotypes between healthy human individuals. The repertoire was sequenced with immunoSEQ multiplex PCR; TCRdb's copy has only in-frame clones and lacks some. The sample has about 590,000 clones, 95% to 96% seen once. Source material: naive CD8+ T cells sorted from blood. These receptors all stem from a woman in her 30s in good health. Both conserved end residues are trimmed from each CDR3.

J gene | V gene | CDR3 protein
TRBJ1-1 | TRBV28 | ASSLLGEWVTEAF
TRBJ2-5 | TRBV5-6 | ASSFIGAVLQETQY
TRBJ2-1 | TRBV5-4 | ASSLSNEQF
TRBJ2-7 | TRBV29-1 | SAQTGTGAYEQY
TRBJ2-1 | TRBV7-3 | ASSLAGLAGVEQF
TRBJ2-1 | TRBV14 | ASSRASGLGNEQF
TRBJ2-7 | TRBV19 | ASSIRQVRPYEQY
TRBJ1-1 | TRBV29-1 | SVDKNTEAF
TRBJ2-7 | TRBV5-6 | ASSWGQNYEQY
TRBJ1-5 | TRBV19 | ASNTQKVGGNPHQPQH
TRBJ2-7 | TRBV5-5 | ASSPATGRGGEQY
TRBJ2-7 | TRBV7-9 | ASIGGSYEQY
TRBJ2-2 | TRBV7-8 | ASSGRRQTPNTGELF
TRBJ1-2 | TRBV19 | ASSETGSYGYT
TRBJ2-1 | TRBV27 | ASSILAGGNNEQF
TRBJ2-7 | TRBV7-9 | ASSLHGRLEQY
TRBJ1-1 | TRBV28 | ASSLLAGRGDTEAF
TRBJ2-7 | TRBV2 | ASSEEASGTYEQY
TRBJ2-7 | TRBV10-3 | AISGLTSGSYEQY
TRBJ2-7 | TRBV9 | ASSVGDREGVYEQY
TRBJ1-2 | TRBV5-1 | ASSPPDRPYGYT
TRBJ2-1 | TRBV19 | ASSIWDSKDEQF
TRBJ2-7 | TRBV28 | AIAWAGGSYEQY
TRBJ1-1 | TRBV27 | ASWNTEAF
TRBJ2-3 | TRBV27 | ASSALAGGGDTQY
TRBJ2-1 | TRBV19 | ASLGTHNEQF
TRBJ2-7 | TRBV5-1 | ASSIVPDTYEQY
TRBJ1-4 | TRBV11-2 | ASSQGAGEKLF
TRBJ2-7 | TRBV6-5 | ASSYGYPSSYEQY
TRBJ2-1 | TRBV6-1 | ASSGKLAGHYNEQF
TRBJ2-7 | TRBV9 | ASSIGAGETGQY
TRBJ1-1 | TRBV10-1 | ASSARRGSTEAF
TRBJ2-1 | TRBV7-9 | ASSLASPSDEQF
TRBJ1-2 | TRBV5-4 | ASSPGQTNGYT
TRBJ2-1 | TRBV28 | ASSGPGLAGLNEQF
- | TRBV11-2 | ASSLDGEQY
- | TRBV4-1 | ASSQDSQGLYEQY
TRBJ2-1 | TRBV19 | ASSIFGEALRNEQF
TRBJ2-2 | TRBV27 | ASSLWVAPGGTGELF
TRBJ1-3 | TRBV5-1 | ASSLGGRGSGNTIY
TRBJ2-3 | TRBV11-3 | ASGRTGYDTQY
TRBJ1-1 | TRBV5-6 | ASSWGVRAGTEAF
TRBJ2-3 | TRBV7-2 | ASRSGWRTSTDTQY
TRBJ1-2 | TRBV5-6 | ASSLGGNYGYT
TRBJ1-1 | TRBV14 | ASSLPGVPEAF
TRBJ2-7 | TRBV27 | ASTPLGTGSYEQY
TRBJ2-1 | TRBV13 | ASSFGLAGGNEQF
TRBJ1-3 | TRBV5-6 | ASSADRAGNTIY
TRBJ1-4 | TRBV9 | ASSVGQATNEKLF
TRBJ2-5 | TRBV4-1 | ASSQPDRGDETQY
TRBJ1-5 | TRBV19 | ASSIGNQPQH
TRBJ2-7 | TRBV28 | ASSLRDSSYEQY
TRBJ2-7 | TRBV7-9 | ASSLVGGRAGYEQY
TRBJ1-5 | TRBV2 | ASRGTGGSGNQPQH
TRBJ2-3 | TRBV7-6 | ASSLGLTDTQY
TRBJ1-1 | TRBV7-2 | ASSLWGQNTEAF
TRBJ2-1 | TRBV21-1 | ASSSLEARGRYNEQF
TRBJ1-3 | TRBV28 | ASSLRDSSSGNTIY
TRBJ2-1 | TRBV28 | ASGPGGAYNEQF
TRBJ1-4 | TRBV9 | ASSEKRQLNNEKLF